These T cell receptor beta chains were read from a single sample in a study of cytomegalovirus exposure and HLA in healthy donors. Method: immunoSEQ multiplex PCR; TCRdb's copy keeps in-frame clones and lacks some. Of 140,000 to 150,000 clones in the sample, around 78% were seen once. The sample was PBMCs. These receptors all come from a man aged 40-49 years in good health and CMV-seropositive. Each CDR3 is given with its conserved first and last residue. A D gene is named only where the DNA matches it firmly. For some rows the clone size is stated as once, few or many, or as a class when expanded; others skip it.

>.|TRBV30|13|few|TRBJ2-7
TGTGCCTGGAGTGCGCCCCCAGGCTATCAGCAGTACTTC
CAWSAPPGYQQYF
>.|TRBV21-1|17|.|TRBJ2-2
TGTGCCAGCAGCAAAGGAGGCGGGAGGCGACACACCGGGGAGCTGTTTTTT
CASSKGGGRRHTGELFF
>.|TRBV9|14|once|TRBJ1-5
TGTGCCAGCAGCCCCGGAGAGAGCAATCAGCCCCAGCATTTT
CASSPGESNQPQHF
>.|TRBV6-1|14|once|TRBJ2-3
TGTGCCAGCAGTGAACTAAGTAACACAGATACGCAGTATTTT
CASSELSNTDTQYF
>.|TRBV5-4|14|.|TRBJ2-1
TGTGCCAGCAGCTTGGGGCTAGTCATAGCTGAGCAGTTCTTC
CASSLGLVIAEQFF
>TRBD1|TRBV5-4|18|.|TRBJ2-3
TGTGCCAGCAGCCTCGGGACAGGTGCGTCTTTTGGAACAGATACGCAGTATTTT
CASSLGTGASFGTDTQYF
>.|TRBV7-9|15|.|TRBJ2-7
TGTGCCAGCAGCTTAAGGGGGGGGGTGTCCTACGAGCAGTACTTC
CASSLRGGVSYEQYF
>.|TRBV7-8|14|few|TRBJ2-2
TGTGCCAGCAGCTTAGGAGTGAACACCGGGGAGCTGTTTTTT
CASSLGVNTGELFF
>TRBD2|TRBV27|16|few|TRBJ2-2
TGTGCCAGCAGCTCCCCGGGGGGGCTAGGCACCGGGGAGCTGTTTTTT
CASSSPGGLGTGELFF
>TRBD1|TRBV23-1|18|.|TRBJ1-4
TGCGCCAGCAGTCGAGGCGAACAGGGGACGTTTGGAAAGGAAAAACTGTTTTTT
CASSRGEQGTFGKEKLFF
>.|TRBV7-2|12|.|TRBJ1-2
TGTGCCAGCAGCTGGGAGATTCGAGGCTACACCTTC
CASSWEIRGYTF
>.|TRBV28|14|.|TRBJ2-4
TGTGCCAGCAGTACGCATAGCGGCAAAAACATTCAGTACTTC
CASSTHSGKNIQYF
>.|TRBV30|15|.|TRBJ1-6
TGTGCCTGGAGGGTACAGGGATGGGAAAATTCACCCCTCCACTTT
CAWRVQGWENSPLHF
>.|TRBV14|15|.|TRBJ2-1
TGTGCCAGCAGCGCACAGGGTTTCGGAGCGACAAAACAGTTCTTC
CASSAQGFGATKQFF
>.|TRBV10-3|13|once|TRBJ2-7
TGTGCCATCAGTGAGGTTTATCCCTACGAGCAGTACTTC
CAISEVYPYEQYF
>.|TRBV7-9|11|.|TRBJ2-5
TGTTCCAGCAGCCTACAAGAGACCCAGTACTTC
CSSSLQETQYF
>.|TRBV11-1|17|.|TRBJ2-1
TGTGCCAGCAGCTTAGGGGGAGGAAGCGCAGCCCGCAATGAGCAGTTCTTC
CASSLGGGSAARNEQFF
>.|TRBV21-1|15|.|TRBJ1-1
TGTGCCAGCAGCAAAGTGGACACCATGAACACTGAAGCTTTCTTT
CASSKVDTMNTEAFF
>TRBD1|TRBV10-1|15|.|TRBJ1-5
TGCGCCAGCAAAGCACCGGGACAGGTGAATCAGCCCCAGCATTTT
CASKAPGQVNQPQHF
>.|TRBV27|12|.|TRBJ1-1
TGTGCCAGCAGTCGGATGGAGGGTGAAGCTTTCTTT
CASSRMEGEAFF
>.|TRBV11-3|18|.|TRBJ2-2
TGTGCCAGCAGCTTAAGTTCCGGGGGGCGCGGAAAATCCGGGGAGCTGTTTTTT
CASSLSSGGRGKSGELFF
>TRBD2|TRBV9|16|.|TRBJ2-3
TGTGCCAGCAGCCCCCCCCGGACTAGCGGGAAAGATACGCAGTATTTT
CASSPPRTSGKDTQYF
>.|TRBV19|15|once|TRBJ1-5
TGTGCCAGTACTGACGCGGGCGCAAGGGATCAGCCCCAGCATTTT
CASTDAGARDQPQHF
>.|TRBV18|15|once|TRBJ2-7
TGTGCCAGCTCACCACCCAACAGGGATATTTACGAGCAGTACTTC
CASSPPNRDIYEQYF
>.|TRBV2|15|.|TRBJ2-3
TGTGCCAGCAGCCGGGAAGGACCTCGCACAGATACGCAGTATTTT
CASSREGPRTDTQYF
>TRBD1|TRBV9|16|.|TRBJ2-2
TGTGCCAGCAACCAGGGGGTCGCCTTGAACACCGGGGAGCTGTTTTTT
CASNQGVALNTGELFF
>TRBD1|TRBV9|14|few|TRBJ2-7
TGTGCCAGCAACAACGGGACAGGGGACTACGAGCAGTACTTC
CASNNGTGDYEQYF
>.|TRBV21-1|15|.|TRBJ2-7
TGTGCCAGCAGCAAAGAGGGGGACAGAGCCTACGAGCAGTACTTC
CASSKEGDRAYEQYF
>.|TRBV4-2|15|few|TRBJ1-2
TGTGCCAGCAGCCAAGAACGGGGTGGCCCTTCTGGCTACACCTTC
CASSQERGGPSGYTF
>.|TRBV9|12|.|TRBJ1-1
TGTGCCAGCAGCGTAGTCGGGGGTGAAGCTTTCTTT
CASSVVGGEAFF